One sample yielded the 27 T cell receptor beta chains listed below, sequenced in a study of long-term antiretroviral therapy in people with HIV. Running of the v3.0 immunoSEQ assay took place at survey level. The repertoire was sequenced with immunoSEQ multiplex PCR; TCRdb's copy has only in-frame clones and lacks some. The sample carries under 30,000 clones, around three quarters recorded once. Sequences were derived from unsorted PBMCs, sampled 0.3 years after starting antiretroviral therapy. The receptor set was obtained from a middle-aged man with HIV.

The CDR3 sequence: CASSLGGGQPQHF. The CDR3 DNA reads TGTGCCAGCAGTCTGGGGGGAGGTCAGCCCCAGCATTTT. The V and J genes are TRBV5-6 and TRBJ1-5; D might be TRBD1 (5 bases). The ends were cut back, 5 bases at V and 6 bases at J, with 12 bases in the middle. This CDR3 has 13 amino acids. Germline V gene sequence: CDR1 SGHDT, CDR2 YYEEEE.

The chain combines TRBV4-1 with TRBJ2-5, with 7 nucleotides matching TRBD2. From germline, CDR1 is MGHRA and CDR2 YSYEKL. With V trimmed by 4 bases and J by 5 bases, 10 bases remained unmatched. This CDR3 comprises 15 residues. The CDR3 DNA sequence: TGCGCCAGCAGCCTACGACCAGCGGGGTCGGAGACCCAGTACTTC. Its protein is CASSLRPAGSETQYF.

This chain joins TRBV7-9 and TRBJ2-7, with D perhaps TRBD1 (6 bases). The germline V gene has CDR1 SEHNR and CDR2 FQNEAQ (reference sequence). This CDR3 comprises 17 residues. Trimming took off 0 bases at V and 5 bases at J, with 20 bases between the two ends. As DNA, the CDR3 is TGTGCCAGCAGCTTAGCGTACCTCTTGGACAGTAGGGACGAGCAGTACTTC. Its protein product is CASSLAYLLDSRDEQYF.

This clone was found once. The genes are TRBV28 and TRBJ2-1; TRBD2 matches 9 bases. The V segment lost 1 base and the J segment 7 bases; nucleotides outside the gene matches: 8. Germline CDR1 and CDR2: MDHEN and SYDVKM. This CDR3 comprises 16 residues. The CDR3 reads CASSLSGASGKNEQFF. In nucleotides, the CDR3 is TGTGCCAGCAGTTTATCCGGGGCTAGCGGGAAAAATGAGCAGTTCTTC.

The chain uses TRBV7-9 and TRBJ1-5; 8 nucleotides match TRBD1. The CDR3 is 14 amino acids. Germline V gives CDR1 SEHNR, CDR2 FQNEAQ (reference sequence). The V and J ends lost 5 bases and 3 bases, in that order; junction bases with no gene match: 3. For the CDR3, the DNA is TGTGCCAGCAGCAGGACAGGGTACAATCAGCCCCAGCATTTT. Its protein product is CASSRTGYNQPQHF.

The CDR3 sequence: CATSRPSQGEKLFF. CDR3 DNA: TGTGCCACCAGCAGACCCTCACAAGGCGAAAAACTGTTTTTT. The rearrangement uses TRBV15 and TRBJ1-4; D gene uncertain. The germline V gene has CDR1 LNHNV and CDR2 YYDKDF (reference sequence). There are 14 residues in the CDR3. V was pared by 2 bases and J by 8 bases, with 12 bases between.

This clone was observed a handful of times. This chain links TRBV7-9 with TRBJ2-5, with 11 bases aligning to TRBD2. Germline V CDR1 and CDR2: SEHNR, FQNEAQ (reference sequence). V trimming: 4 bases; J trimming: 2 bases; junction bases outside the gene matches: 3. The CDR3 totals 15 residues. This CDR3 is CASSSWTSGQETQYF. The CDR3 coding sequence is TGTGCCAGCAGCTCCTGGACTAGCGGGCAAGAGACCCAGTACTTC.

Comments on this clone: At the DNA level, this CDR3 is encoded by other sequences in the same sample as well. The chain uses TRBV10-2 and TRBJ2-7, with D maybe TRBD2 (6 bases). Germline lookup yields CDR1 WSHSY and CDR2 SAAADI. V was pared by 5 bases and J by 2 bases, with 10 bases between. The CDR3 totals 13 residues. The CDR3 coding sequence is TGCGCCAGCAGTAGGGACTCGACCTACGAGCAGTACTTC. Translated: CASSRDSTYEQYF.

The chain links TRBV18 to TRBJ2-1, with D perhaps assigned TRBD1 or TRBD2 (5 bases each). CDR1 KGHSH and CDR2 LQKENI come from the germline V gene. The CDR3 has 14 residues. The V gene lost 10 bases and the J gene lost 0 bases, with 13 bases spanning the gap. The CDR3 here is CATYDSGSYNEQFF. DNA of the CDR3: TGTGCCACCTACGACAGCGGCTCCTACAATGAGCAGTTCTTC.

The chain uses TRBV7-2 and TRBJ2-1, with D perhaps matching TRBD2 (5 bases). Per germline, CDR1 SGHTA and CDR2 FQGNSA. The CDR3 covers 16 residues. V was shortened by 6 bases and J by 7 bases, with 22 bases between the two germline ends. CDR3 protein: CASSPVRGSVGNEQFF. In DNA form, the CDR3 reads TGTGCCAGCAGTCCCGTTCGAGGGTCAGTGGGGAATGAGCAGTTCTTC. The complete variable domain, with remaining parts taken from reference TRBV7-2 and TRBJ2-1, reads GAGVSQSPSNKVTEKGKDVELRCDPISGHTALYWYRQSLGQGLEFLIYFQGNSAPDKSGLPSDRFSAERTGGSVSTLTIQRTQQEDSAVYLCASSPVRGSVGNEQFFGPGTRLTVL.

The chain links TRBV28 to TRBJ1-4; perhaps TRBD1 as D (5 bases). The V end was cut by 7 bases, the J end by 3 bases, with 12 bases between. This CDR3 has 14 residues. Germline V CDR1 and CDR2: MDHEN, SYDVKM. CDR3 DNA: TGTGCCAGCAATCGTAGAGGGGCTAATGAAAAACTGTTTTTT. It yields the protein CASNRRGANEKLFF.

This clone was observed a few times. The chain combines TRBV19 with TRBJ2-1; D gene uncertain. This CDR3 contains 11 residues. The V end was cut by 5 bases, the J end by 9 bases, with 8 bases between. CDR1 and CDR2 (germline): LNHDA, SQIVND (reference sequence). The DNA for the CDR3 is TGTGCCAGTAGTTGGAGCGCTGAGCAGTTCTTC. Its protein is CASSWSAEQFF.

The chain has TRBV11-2 and TRBJ2-2, with 7 bases matching TRBD2. The V gene end was trimmed by 5 bases and the J gene end by 2 bases; junction bases not matched to a gene: 5. CDR3 length: 15 residues. Germline V gives CDR1 SGHAT, CDR2 FQNNGV. The CDR3 DNA is TGTGCCAGCAGCGGTACGGGGGGAAACACCGGGGAGCTGTTTTTT. The encoded protein is CASSGTGGNTGELFF.

The chain uses TRBV5-1 and TRBJ1-3; the match to TRBD1 covers 11 bases. The CDR3 totals 17 residues. The germline gives CDR1 SGHRS, CDR2 YFSETQ. Trimming at V came to 4 bases and at J to 4 bases, leaving 10 bases not matched to a gene. The CDR3 DNA reads as TGCGCCAGCAGCGCAGCCGGGACAGGGGGATTCGGAAACACCATATATTTT. It translates to CASSAAGTGGFGNTIYF.

V usage is TRBV28 and J usage is TRBJ1-5; TRBD1 aligns across 7 bases. This CDR3 has 12 residues. Germline trimming cut 7 bases from V and 9 bases from J; bases unmatched to any gene: 6. Germline CDR1 MDHEN, CDR2 SYDVKM. The CDR3 DNA is TGTGCCAGCAAAACAGGGGTCAGGCCCCAGCATTTT. Its protein product is CASKTGVRPQHF.

The V and J genes are TRBV5-6 and TRBJ1-1; D uncertain. CDR3 length: 14 residues. Germline V CDR1 and CDR2: SGHDT, YYEEEE. V was shortened by 0 bases and J by 6 bases, with 12 bases between the two germline ends. The CDR3 here is CASSLASGTAEAFF. CDR3 sequence (DNA): TGTGCCAGCAGCTTGGCGAGCGGAACGGCTGAAGCTTTCTTT.

This chain links TRBV9 with TRBJ1-2, with D tentatively TRBD1 (5 bases). This CDR3 region has 17 residues. CDR1 is SGDLS, CDR2 YYNGEE, per germline. V lost 2 bases to trimming and J lost 7 bases, with 24 bases between them. CDR3 in DNA: TGTGCCAGCAGCGTGGTCCCCGACGGAGTCCCGGGGGGTGGCTACACCTTC. Its protein is CASSVVPDGVPGGGYTF. Drawing the rest from reference TRBV9 and TRBJ1-2, the complete variable domain is DSGVTQTPKHLITATGQRVTLRCSPRSGDLSVYWYQQSLDQGLQFLIQYYNGEERAKGNILERFSAQQFPDLHSELNLSSLELGDSALYFCASSVVPDGVPGGGYTFGSGTRLTVV.

V is TRBV19 and J is TRBJ2-5; D might be TRBD2 (7 bases). The length of the CDR3 is 15 residues. Trimming cost V 6 bases and J 4 bases, with 18 bases left between them. Germline assignment: CDR1 LNHDA and CDR2 SQIVND (reference sequence). The CDR3 region is CASRIQGGGGETQYF. The DNA of the CDR3 is TGTGCCAGTAGGATACAGGGAGGGGGGGGAGAGACCCAGTACTTC.

V usage is TRBV7-9 and J usage is TRBJ2-1, with TRBD2 matching 11 bases. The CDR3 spans 16 residues. V gave up 4 bases and J gave up 9 bases; unmatched junction bases: 11. Germline CDR1 reads SEHNR; CDR2 reads FQNEAQ (reference sequence). For the CDR3, the DNA is TGTGCCAGCAGCTCGCCTACTAGCGGGGGAATAAGTGAGCAGTTCTTC. As protein: CASSSPTSGGISEQFF.

The rearrangement links TRBV27 to TRBJ2-7; 9 bases match TRBD1. The CDR3 consists of 13 residues. Germline CDR1 and CDR2: MNHEY and SMNVEV (reference sequence). The V gene end was trimmed by 3 bases and the J gene end by 5 bases; junction bases not matched to a gene: 2. The CDR3 DNA is TGTGCCAGCAGTTTCCGGACAGGGGACGAGCAGTACTTC. It is translated as CASSFRTGDEQYF.

The V gene is TRBV4-2, the J gene TRBJ2-1; no clear D. Germline assignment: CDR1 LGHNA and CDR2 YNFKEQ. This CDR3 has 15 residues. V was trimmed by 1 base and J by 0 bases, leaving 7 bases between them. The chain's CDR3 is CASSQVLSSYNEQFF. CDR3 DNA: TGTGCCAGCAGCCAAGTTCTGAGCTCCTACAATGAGCAGTTCTTC.

The chain combines TRBV18 with TRBJ2-7, with a tentative D call TRBD2 (6 bases). Trimming took off 3 bases at V and 6 bases at J, with 9 bases between the two ends. The CDR3 is 12 residues long. From germline, CDR1 is KGHSH and CDR2 LQKENI. As DNA, the CDR3 is TGTGCCAGCTCACCGGCGCGGGGCGAGCAGTACTTC. Translation: CASSPARGEQYF. Based on the CDR3 plus reference TRBV18 and TRBJ2-7, the full variable domain is NAGVMQNPRHLVRRRGQEARLRCSPMKGHSHVYWYRQLPEEGLKFMVYLQKENIIDESGMPKERFSAEFPKEGPSILRIQQVVRGDSAAYFCASSPARGEQYFGPGTRLTVT.

The chain is built from TRBV30 and TRBJ1-2, with D perhaps matching TRBD1 (6 bases). Between the trimmed V and J ends, which lost 2 bases and 7 bases, there was a span of 14 bases. CDR1 is GTSNPN and CDR2 is SVGIG in the germline V gene (reference sequence). The CDR3 is 13 residues long. CDR3 region: CAWSPTGSGGYTF. CDR3 nucleotides: TGTGCCTGGAGTCCGACAGGCTCGGGTGGCTACACCTTC.

The V call is TRBV6-6, the J call TRBJ1-3; weak D call: TRBD1 (5 bases). This CDR3 contains 14 residues. Between the trimmed V and J ends, which lost 2 bases and 4 bases, there was a span of 9 bases. The germline CDR1 and CDR2 sequences are MNHNY and SVGAGI (reference sequence). The CDR3 loop reads CASSYGTTGNTIYF. CDR3 nucleotides: TGTGCCAGCAGTTACGGGACCACCGGAAACACCATATATTTT.

The gene calls are TRBV15 and TRBJ1-2; D is uncertain. There are 12 residues in the CDR3. Germline assignment: CDR1 LNHNV and CDR2 YYDKDF (reference sequence). Trimming took off 0 bases at V and 8 bases at J, with 7 bases between the two ends. The CDR3 region is CATSRDSEGYTF. The DNA for the CDR3 is TGTGCCACCAGCAGAGATTCGGAGGGCTACACCTTC.

This chain joins TRBV27 and TRBJ1-2; D uncertain. The V gene lost 3 bases and the J gene lost 5 bases, with 16 bases spanning the gap. The CDR3 runs 15 residues. Per germline, CDR1 MNHEY and CDR2 SMNVEV (reference sequence). CDR3 sequence: CASSLVPGRIYGYTF. The CDR3, as DNA: TGTGCCAGCAGTTTGGTCCCAGGCAGAATTTATGGCTACACCTTC.

This clone was picked up a small number of times. DNA for the CDR3: TGTGCCAGCAGCACTAGCGGGGGGTTCCCCGAGCAGTACTTC. It yields the protein CASSTSGGFPEQYF. V is TRBV7-9 and J is TRBJ2-7; 12 nucleotides match TRBD2. Per the germline V gene, CDR1 is SEHNR and CDR2 is FQNEAQ (reference sequence). The trim removed 5 bases at V and 6 bases at J, leaving 5 bases unmatched. This CDR3 has 14 amino acids.